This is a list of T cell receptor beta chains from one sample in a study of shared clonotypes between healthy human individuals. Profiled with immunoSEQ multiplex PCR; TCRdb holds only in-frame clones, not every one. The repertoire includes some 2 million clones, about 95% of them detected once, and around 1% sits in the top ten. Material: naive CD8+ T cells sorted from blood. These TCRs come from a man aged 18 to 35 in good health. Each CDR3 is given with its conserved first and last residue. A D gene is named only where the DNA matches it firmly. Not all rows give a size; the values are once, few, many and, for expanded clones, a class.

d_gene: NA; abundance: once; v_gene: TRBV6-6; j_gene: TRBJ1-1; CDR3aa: CASSYGGQAEAFF; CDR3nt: TGTGCCAGCAGTTACGGGGGGCAAGCTGAAGCTTTCTTT
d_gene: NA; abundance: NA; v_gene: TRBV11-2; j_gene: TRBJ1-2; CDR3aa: CASSLEPRGYTF; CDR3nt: TGTGCCAGCAGCTTAGAACCGAGGGGCTACACCTTC
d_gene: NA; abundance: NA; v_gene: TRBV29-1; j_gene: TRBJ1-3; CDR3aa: CSALGQQSSGNTIYF; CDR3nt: TGCAGCGCACTAGGACAGCAATCCTCTGGAAACACCATATATTTT
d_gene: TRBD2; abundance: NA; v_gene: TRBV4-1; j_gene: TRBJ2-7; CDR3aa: CASSQDALHLAGGRGEQYF; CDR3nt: TGCGCCAGCAGCCAAGATGCCCTCCATCTAGCGGGAGGGCGGGGCGAGCAGTACTTC
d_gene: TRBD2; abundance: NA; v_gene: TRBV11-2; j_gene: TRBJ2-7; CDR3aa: CASSFGLADTYEQYF; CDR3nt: TGTGCCAGCAGCTTCGGACTAGCTGATACCTACGAGCAGTACTTC
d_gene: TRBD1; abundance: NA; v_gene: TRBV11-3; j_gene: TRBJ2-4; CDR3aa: CASSPGTGNIQYF; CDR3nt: TGTGCCAGCAGTCCCGGGACAGGGAACATTCAGTACTTC
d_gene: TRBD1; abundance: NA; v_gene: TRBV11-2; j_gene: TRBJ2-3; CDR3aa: CASSLVVTGGLDTQYF; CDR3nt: TGTGCCAGCAGCTTAGTTGTGACAGGGGGCTTAGATACGCAGTATTTT
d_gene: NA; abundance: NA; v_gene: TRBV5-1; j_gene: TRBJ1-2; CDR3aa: CASSLEVGVFGYTF; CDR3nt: TGCGCCAGCAGCTTGGAAGTCGGGGTCTTTGGCTACACCTTC
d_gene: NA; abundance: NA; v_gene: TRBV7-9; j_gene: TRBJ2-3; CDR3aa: CASSFVTLSDTQYF; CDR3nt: TGTGCCAGCAGCTTTGTCACCTTATCAGATACGCAGTATTTT
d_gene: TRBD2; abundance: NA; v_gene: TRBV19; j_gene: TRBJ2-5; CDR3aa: CASSSRGGSPETQYF; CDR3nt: TGTGCCAGTAGCTCCCGGGGGGGTAGCCCAGAGACCCAGTACTTC
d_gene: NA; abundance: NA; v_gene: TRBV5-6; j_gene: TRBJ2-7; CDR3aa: CASSLDLGGDEQYF; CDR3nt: TGTGCCAGCAGCTTGGACCTTGGTGGGGACGAGCAGTACTTC
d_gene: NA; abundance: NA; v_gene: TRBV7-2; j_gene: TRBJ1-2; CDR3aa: CASSPIGVDGYTF; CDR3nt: TGTGCCAGCAGCCCCATCGGGGTTGATGGCTACACCTTC
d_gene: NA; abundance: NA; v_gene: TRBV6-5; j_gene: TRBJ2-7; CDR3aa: CASSFAGTLYEQYF; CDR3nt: TGTGCCAGCAGTTTTGCCGGGACTCTCTACGAGCAGTACTTC
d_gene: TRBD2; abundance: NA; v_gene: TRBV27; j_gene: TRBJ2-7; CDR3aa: CASSWTSGYEQYF; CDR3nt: TGTGCCAGCAGTTGGACTAGCGGTTACGAGCAGTACTTC
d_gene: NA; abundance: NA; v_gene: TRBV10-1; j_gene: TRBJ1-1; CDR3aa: CASSPRAYGGTEAFF; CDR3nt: TGCGCCAGCAGCCCCAGGGCCTACGGGGGCACTGAAGCTTTCTTT
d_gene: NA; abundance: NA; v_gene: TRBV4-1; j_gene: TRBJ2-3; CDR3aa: CASSQLQGVDTQYF; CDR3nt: TGCGCCAGCAGCCAATTACAAGGGGTAGATACGCAGTATTTT
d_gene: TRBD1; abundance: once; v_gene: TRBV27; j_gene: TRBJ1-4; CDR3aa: CASSTSQGDKGEKLFF; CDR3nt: TGTGCCAGCAGTACTTCACAGGGGGATAAGGGTGAAAAACTGTTTTTT
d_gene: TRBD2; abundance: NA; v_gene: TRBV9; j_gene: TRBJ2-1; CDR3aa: CASSVGVAGALSYNEQFF; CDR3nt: TGTGCCAGCAGCGTAGGTGTAGCGGGAGCCCTCTCCTACAATGAGCAGTTCTTC
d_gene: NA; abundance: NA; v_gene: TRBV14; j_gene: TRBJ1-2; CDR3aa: CASSIPGALTGYTF; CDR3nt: TGTGCCAGCAGTATTCCCGGGGCCCTTACAGGCTACACCTTC
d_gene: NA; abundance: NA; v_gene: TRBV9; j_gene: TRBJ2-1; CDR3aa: CASSPGGGASYEQFF; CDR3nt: TGTGCCAGCAGCCCTGGTGGGGGGGCCTCTTATGAGCAGTTCTTC
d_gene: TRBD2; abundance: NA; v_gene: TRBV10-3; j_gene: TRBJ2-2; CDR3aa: CAISEFPGLAGGENTGELFF; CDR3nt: TGTGCCATCAGTGAGTTTCCGGGACTAGCGGGGGGAGAGAACACCGGGGAGCTGTTTTTT
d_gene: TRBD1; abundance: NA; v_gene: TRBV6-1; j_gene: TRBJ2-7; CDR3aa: CASSDRTGGWYEQYF; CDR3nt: TGTGCCAGCAGTGATAGAACAGGGGGCTGGTACGAGCAGTACTTC
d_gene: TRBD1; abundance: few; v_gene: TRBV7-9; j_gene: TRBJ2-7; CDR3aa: CASSQDREYEQYF; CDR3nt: TGTGCCAGCAGCCAGGACAGGGAGTACGAGCAGTACTTC
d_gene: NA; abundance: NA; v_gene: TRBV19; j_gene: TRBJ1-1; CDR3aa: CASRKGDEAFF; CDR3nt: TGTGCCAGCAGAAAGGGGGATGAAGCTTTCTTT
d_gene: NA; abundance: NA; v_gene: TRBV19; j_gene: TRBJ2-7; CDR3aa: CASGPGLKYEQYF; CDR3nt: TGTGCCAGTGGGCCGGGGCTTAAATACGAGCAGTACTTC
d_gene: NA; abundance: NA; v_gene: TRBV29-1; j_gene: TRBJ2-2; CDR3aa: CSVFDTGELFF; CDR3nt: TGCAGCGTCTTCGACACCGGGGAGCTGTTTTTT
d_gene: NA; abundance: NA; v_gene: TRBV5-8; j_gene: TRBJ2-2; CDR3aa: CASSLRSNTGELFF; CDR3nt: TGTGCCAGCAGCTTGCGGAGCAACACCGGGGAGCTGTTTTTT
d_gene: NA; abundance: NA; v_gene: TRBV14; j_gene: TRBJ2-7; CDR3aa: CASSLLNHYEQYF; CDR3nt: TGTGCCAGCAGCCTACTAAACCACTACGAGCAGTACTTC
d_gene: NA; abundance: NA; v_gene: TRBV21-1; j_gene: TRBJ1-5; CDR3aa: CASSKSRQDRCGQPQHF; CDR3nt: TGTGCCAGCAGCAAATCCCGACAGGACCGATGTGGGCAGCCCCAGCATTTT
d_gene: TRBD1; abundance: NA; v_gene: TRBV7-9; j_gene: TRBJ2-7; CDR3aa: CASSLDPGTGAYEQYF; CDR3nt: TGTGCCAGCAGCTTAGATCCCGGGACAGGGGCGTACGAGCAGTACTTC
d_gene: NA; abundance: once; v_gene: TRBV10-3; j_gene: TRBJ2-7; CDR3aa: CAISESGGIYEQYF; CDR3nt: TGTGCCATCAGTGAGTCTGGGGGAATCTACGAGCAGTACTTC
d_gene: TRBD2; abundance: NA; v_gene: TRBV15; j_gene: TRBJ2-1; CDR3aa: CATSRDETSGHNEQFF; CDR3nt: TGTGCCACCAGCAGGGACGAGACTAGCGGTCACAATGAGCAGTTCTTC
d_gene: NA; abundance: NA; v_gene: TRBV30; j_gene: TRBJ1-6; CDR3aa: CAWSVQPRGYNSPLHF; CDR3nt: TGTGCCTGGAGTGTACAGCCTCGAGGGTACAATTCACCCCTCCACTTT
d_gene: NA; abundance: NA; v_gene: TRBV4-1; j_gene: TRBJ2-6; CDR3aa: CASSQADLSGANVLTF; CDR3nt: TGCGCCAGCAGCCAAGCGGACTTATCTGGGGCCAACGTCCTGACTTTC
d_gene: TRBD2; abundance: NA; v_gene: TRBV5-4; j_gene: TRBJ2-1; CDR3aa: CASSPVAGGVNEQFF; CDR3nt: TGTGCCAGCAGCCCTGTAGCGGGAGGGGTCAATGAGCAGTTCTTC
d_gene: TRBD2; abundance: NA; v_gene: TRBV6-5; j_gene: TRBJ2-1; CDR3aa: CASSMGLAGLNEQFF; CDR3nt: TGTGCCAGCAGCATGGGACTAGCGGGGCTCAATGAGCAGTTCTTC
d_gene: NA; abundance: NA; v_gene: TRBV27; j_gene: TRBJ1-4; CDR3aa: CASSPGTAINEKLFF; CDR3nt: TGTGCCAGCAGTCCAGGGACGGCAATTAATGAAAAACTGTTTTTT
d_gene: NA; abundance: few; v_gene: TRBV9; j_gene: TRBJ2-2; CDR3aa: CASSVGTGELFF; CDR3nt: TGTGCCAGCAGCGTAGGGACCGGGGAGCTGTTTTTT
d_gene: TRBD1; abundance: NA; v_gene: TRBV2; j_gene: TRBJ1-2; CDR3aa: CASSEVTGDGYTF; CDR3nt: TGTGCCAGCAGTGAAGTGACAGGGGACGGCTACACCTTC
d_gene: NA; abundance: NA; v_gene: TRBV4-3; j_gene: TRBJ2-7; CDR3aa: CASSQENSALYEQYF; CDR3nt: TGCGCCAGCAGCCAAGAGAATTCGGCCCTCTACGAGCAGTACTTC
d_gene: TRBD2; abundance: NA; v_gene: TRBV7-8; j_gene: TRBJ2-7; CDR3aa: CASSLIAGAPYEQYF; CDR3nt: TGTGCCAGCAGCTTAATAGCGGGGGCGCCCTACGAGCAGTACTTC
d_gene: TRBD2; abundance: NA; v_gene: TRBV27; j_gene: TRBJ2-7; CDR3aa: CASSLDGRAGYEQYF; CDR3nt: TGTGCCAGCAGTTTAGACGGGAGGGCCGGTTACGAGCAGTACTTC
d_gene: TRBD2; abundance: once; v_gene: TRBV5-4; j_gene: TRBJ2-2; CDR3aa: CASSFSGGELFF; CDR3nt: TGTGCCAGCAGCTTTAGCGGGGGGGAGCTGTTTTTT
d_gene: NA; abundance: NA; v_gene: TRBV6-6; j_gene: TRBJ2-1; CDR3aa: CASSPQVYNEQFF; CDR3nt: TGTGCCAGCAGTCCACAGGTTTACAATGAGCAGTTCTTC